Listed below are T cell receptor beta chains from one sample, sequenced in a study of blood T cells in healthy people across ages. Each CDR3 protein gets one entry after TCRdb re-called the 5' RACE reads with MiXCR. The sample shows about 780,000 distinct CDR3 sequences, around 24% of them seen only once. The same sample was also used in a study of T cells of mothers and their children.

Sequencing was done on a sample of blood. Receptors were obtained from a boy between 10 and 17 years old in good health. Each CDR3 is given with its conserved first and last residue. D genes are given only for firm matches. Clone sizes are given selectively: once, few, many, or a class where the clone is expanded.

v_gene: TRBV12-3/TRBV12-4; len: 14; d_gene: .; j_gene: TRBJ2-3; abundance: few; CDR3nt: TGTGCCAGCAGCCCCGGGACTGGCTTTGGTACGCAGTATTTT; CDR3aa: CASSPGTGFGTQYF
v_gene: TRBV2; len: 15; d_gene: TRBD1; j_gene: TRBJ1-5; abundance: .; CDR3nt: TGTGCCAGCAGCGTACAGGGGTCTGACAATCAGCCCCAGCATTTT; CDR3aa: CASSVQGSDNQPQHF
v_gene: TRBV25-1; len: 18; d_gene: .; j_gene: TRBJ2-2; abundance: few; CDR3nt: TGTGCCAGCAGTCCTCTCCAGGGGCGCGATAAAAACACCGGGGAGCTGTTTTTT; CDR3aa: CASSPLQGRDKNTGELFF
v_gene: TRBV6-5; len: 13; d_gene: .; j_gene: TRBJ1-6; abundance: .; CDR3nt: TGTGCCAGCAGCAGGGTAGTGAATTCACCCCTCCACTTT; CDR3aa: CASSRVVNSPLHF
v_gene: TRBV7-9; len: 13; d_gene: TRBD1; j_gene: TRBJ2-7; abundance: few; CDR3nt: TGTGCCAGCAGTGACAGGGGGCGCTACGAGCAGTACTTC; CDR3aa: CASSDRGRYEQYF
v_gene: TRBV20-1; len: 12; d_gene: .; j_gene: TRBJ2-5; abundance: .; CDR3nt: TGCAGTGCTAAGGGGGTGGCTGCCGAGCTGTACTTC; CDR3aa: CSAKGVAAELYF
v_gene: TRBV27; len: 16; d_gene: .; j_gene: TRBJ2-6; abundance: few; CDR3nt: TGTGCCAGCAGTCTGGGACACAGCTCTGGGGCCAACGTCCCGACTTTC; CDR3aa: CASSLGHSSGANVPTF
v_gene: TRBV28; len: 15; d_gene: .; j_gene: TRBJ2-1; abundance: .; CDR3nt: TGTGCCAGCAGTCCGAGGACACCCAAAAACAATGAGCAGTTCTTC; CDR3aa: CASSPRTPKNNEQFF
v_gene: TRBV29-1; len: 13; d_gene: TRBD1; j_gene: TRBJ2-7; abundance: .; CDR3nt: TGCAGCGTTGAGGGACAGGGGAGGTACGAGCAGTACTTC; CDR3aa: CSVEGQGRYEQYF
v_gene: TRBV4-1; len: 16; d_gene: .; j_gene: TRBJ2-2; abundance: few; CDR3nt: TGCGCCAGCGCCAGACTACAGGGACCGAACACCGGGGAGCTGTTTTTT; CDR3aa: CASARLQGPNTGELFF
v_gene: TRBV30; len: 16; d_gene: .; j_gene: TRBJ2-7; abundance: few; CDR3nt: TGTGCCTGGAGTGTAAATGGTAACGGCCTTTGGTACGAGCAGTACTTC; CDR3aa: CAWSVNGNGLWYEQYF
v_gene: TRBV28; len: 16; d_gene: TRBD1; j_gene: TRBJ2-1; abundance: .; CDR3nt: TGTGCCAGCAGCTTCGACAGGGGAGTCGGTGACAATGAGCAGTTCTTC; CDR3aa: CASSFDRGVGDNEQFF
v_gene: TRBV6-5; len: 15; d_gene: .; j_gene: TRBJ2-3; abundance: .; CDR3nt: TGTGCCAGCAGTTACTCGAGGAGGGGGGGAGATACGCAGTATTTT; CDR3aa: CASSYSRRGGDTQYF
v_gene: TRBV11-2; len: 14; d_gene: .; j_gene: TRBJ2-7; abundance: few; CDR3nt: TGTGCCAGCAGCCCCCGCGCTAGGTGGTACGAGCAGTACTTC; CDR3aa: CASSPRARWYEQYF
v_gene: TRBV30; len: 11; d_gene: .; j_gene: TRBJ2-7; abundance: .; CDR3nt: TGTGCCTGGAGGGGGGCGTACGAGCAGTACTTC; CDR3aa: CAWRGAYEQYF
v_gene: TRBV9; len: 16; d_gene: .; j_gene: TRBJ2-3; abundance: .; CDR3nt: TGTGCCAGCAGCGGGGGGCAGACTTCTAGCACAGATACGCAGTATTTT; CDR3aa: CASSGGQTSSTDTQYF
v_gene: TRBV9; len: 14; d_gene: .; j_gene: TRBJ2-5; abundance: .; CDR3nt: TGTGCCAGCAGCGTAGACGGCCGCGCAGGGACCCAGTACTTC; CDR3aa: CASSVDGRAGTQYF
v_gene: TRBV5-5; len: 17; d_gene: .; j_gene: TRBJ1-2; abundance: .; CDR3nt: TGTGCCAGCAGCTTTAGCGGCGGCTCACTCGCTCACTATGGCTACACCTTC; CDR3aa: CASSFSGGSLAHYGYTF
v_gene: TRBV3-1; len: 15; d_gene: TRBD1; j_gene: TRBJ2-7; abundance: .; CDR3nt: TGTGCCGGCAGCCGGACAGGGGGACGTGACTACGAGCAGTACTTC; CDR3aa: CAGSRTGGRDYEQYF
v_gene: TRBV27; len: 13; d_gene: .; j_gene: TRBJ1-5; abundance: .; CDR3nt: TGTGCCAGCAGTGGCATGGGAAATCAGCCCCAGCATTTT; CDR3aa: CASSGMGNQPQHF
v_gene: TRBV6-1; len: 13; d_gene: .; j_gene: TRBJ1-2; abundance: few; CDR3nt: TGTGCCAGCAGTCCACTGGGGAACTATGGCTACACCTTC; CDR3aa: CASSPLGNYGYTF
v_gene: TRBV20-1; len: 12; d_gene: .; j_gene: TRBJ2-2; abundance: .; CDR3nt: TGCAGTGCTAGTTCCGTGACCGGGGAGCTGTTTTTT; CDR3aa: CSASSVTGELFF
v_gene: TRBV12-3/TRBV12-4; len: 13; d_gene: .; j_gene: TRBJ1-5; abundance: few; CDR3nt: TGTGCCAGCAGTCCTCCGGGGGATCAGCCCCAGCATTTT; CDR3aa: CASSPPGDQPQHF
v_gene: TRBV9; len: 16; d_gene: TRBD1; j_gene: TRBJ1-3; abundance: .; CDR3nt: TGTGCCAGCACTTCCGGGACAGGAAACTCTGGAAACACCATATATTTT; CDR3aa: CASTSGTGNSGNTIYF
v_gene: TRBV5-6; len: 15; d_gene: .; j_gene: TRBJ2-6; abundance: many; CDR3nt: TGTGCCAGCAGCATGACAGGATCCGGGGCCAACGTCCTGACTTTC; CDR3aa: CASSMTGSGANVLTF
v_gene: TRBV4-2; len: 13; d_gene: .; j_gene: TRBJ1-2; abundance: .; CDR3nt: TGTGCCAGCAGCCAAGTCTGGGGCTATGGCTACACCTTC; CDR3aa: CASSQVWGYGYTF
v_gene: TRBV4-1; len: 16; d_gene: .; j_gene: TRBJ1-1; abundance: .; CDR3nt: TGCGCCAGCAGCCAAGATCCCAGTAGGCAGAACACTGAAGCTTTCTTT; CDR3aa: CASSQDPSRQNTEAFF
v_gene: TRBV10-2; len: 14; d_gene: TRBD2; j_gene: TRBJ2-5; abundance: .; CDR3nt: TGCGCCAGCAGTGACTCGAGCGGGGGTGAGACCCAGTACTTC; CDR3aa: CASSDSSGGETQYF
v_gene: TRBV6-1; len: 14; d_gene: .; j_gene: TRBJ1-6; abundance: .; CDR3nt: TGTGCCAGCAGTTTACAGGTTATTAATTCACCCCTCCACTTT; CDR3aa: CASSLQVINSPLHF
v_gene: TRBV5-1; len: 15; d_gene: TRBD2; j_gene: TRBJ2-1; abundance: .; CDR3nt: TGCGCCAGCAGCTTGGGGACTAGCGGATTCAATGAGCAGTTCTTC; CDR3aa: CASSLGTSGFNEQFF
v_gene: TRBV20-1; len: 13; d_gene: .; j_gene: TRBJ1-1; abundance: .; CDR3nt: TGCAGTGCTAACTGGGGAGGAGGAACTGAAGCTTTCTTT; CDR3aa: CSANWGGGTEAFF
v_gene: TRBV27; len: 14; d_gene: .; j_gene: TRBJ2-3; abundance: .; CDR3nt: TGTGCCAGCAGTCTCCAAGCAGGGTCAGATACGCAGTATTTT; CDR3aa: CASSLQAGSDTQYF
v_gene: TRBV28; len: 14; d_gene: .; j_gene: TRBJ1-6; abundance: few; CDR3nt: TGTGCCACCGTCGGAGGGGACTATAATTCACCCCTCCACTTT; CDR3aa: CATVGGDYNSPLHF
v_gene: TRBV4-2; len: 19; d_gene: TRBD2; j_gene: TRBJ2-3; abundance: .; CDR3nt: TGTGCCAGCAGCCACCGCCAGGGCGGGGGGCCCACTCGCACAGATACGCAGTATTTT; CDR3aa: CASSHRQGGGPTRTDTQYF
v_gene: TRBV29-1; len: 12; d_gene: .; j_gene: TRBJ2-7; abundance: .; CDR3nt: TGCAGCGGGGCCGCGAGCTCCTACGAGCAGTACTTC; CDR3aa: CSGAASSYEQYF
v_gene: TRBV20-1; len: 12; d_gene: .; j_gene: TRBJ1-2; abundance: .; CDR3nt: TGCAGTGCTAATCCATACCTCTATGGCTACACCTTC; CDR3aa: CSANPYLYGYTF
v_gene: TRBV7-9; len: 14; d_gene: .; j_gene: TRBJ1-6; abundance: .; CDR3nt: TGTGCCAGCAGCTTAGACGGAGGGCGTCCACCCCTCCACTTT; CDR3aa: CASSLDGGRPPLHF
v_gene: TRBV10-3; len: 14; d_gene: .; j_gene: TRBJ1-1; abundance: few; CDR3nt: TGTGCCATCAGTGTCCGGGGGGAAAACACTGAAGCTTTCTTT; CDR3aa: CAISVRGENTEAFF
v_gene: TRBV10-3; len: 15; d_gene: .; j_gene: TRBJ1-5; abundance: .; CDR3nt: TGCGCCATCAGTCCCCAGGCTAGCGGCGCAGATACGCAGCATTTT; CDR3aa: CAISPQASGADTQHF
v_gene: TRBV5-1; len: 13; d_gene: TRBD1; j_gene: TRBJ2-3; abundance: .; CDR3nt: TGCGCCAGCAGTTCGCCAGGGGGCGATACGCAGTATTTT; CDR3aa: CASSSPGGDTQYF
v_gene: TRBV11-2; len: 15; d_gene: TRBD2; j_gene: TRBJ2-5; abundance: .; CDR3nt: TGTACCAGCAGCTTAGCTAGCGGGGTTCAAGAGACCCAGTACTTC; CDR3aa: CTSSLASGVQETQYF
v_gene: TRBV7-9; len: 15; d_gene: TRBD2; j_gene: TRBJ2-2; abundance: many; CDR3nt: TGTGCCAGCACCCAACCGGGACTAGGCACCGGGGAGCTGTTTTTT; CDR3aa: CASTQPGLGTGELFF
v_gene: TRBV12-5; len: 13; d_gene: .; j_gene: TRBJ2-3; abundance: once; CDR3nt: TGTGCTAGTGGTTTGGCCTCGGGGTACACGCAGTATTTT; CDR3aa: CASGLASGYTQYF
v_gene: TRBV5-1; len: 13; d_gene: .; j_gene: TRBJ2-3; abundance: .; CDR3nt: TGCGCCAGCAGCTTGGGCCGACGAGATACGCAGTATTTT; CDR3aa: CASSLGRRDTQYF
v_gene: TRBV30; len: 16; d_gene: .; j_gene: TRBJ2-6; abundance: .; CDR3nt: TGTGCCTGGACCCGAGAGAAGGTCTCTGGGGCCAACGTCCTGACTTTC; CDR3aa: CAWTREKVSGANVLTF
v_gene: TRBV5-1; len: 13; d_gene: TRBD1; j_gene: TRBJ1-1; abundance: .; CDR3nt: TGCGCCAGCAGCTTTCAGGGGGCGAATGAAGCTTTCTTT; CDR3aa: CASSFQGANEAFF
v_gene: TRBV12-3/TRBV12-4; len: 15; d_gene: .; j_gene: TRBJ1-1; abundance: few; CDR3nt: TGTGCCAGCACCCTCTCAAGGGTTCCGAACACTGAAGCTTTCTTT; CDR3aa: CASTLSRVPNTEAFF
v_gene: TRBV28; len: 20; d_gene: TRBD1; j_gene: TRBJ1-3; abundance: few; CDR3nt: TGTGCCAGCAGTTTTACTCTACGATCGGACAGGGCCTTCTCTGGAAACACCATATATTTT; CDR3aa: CASSFTLRSDRAFSGNTIYF
v_gene: TRBV2; len: 13; d_gene: .; j_gene: TRBJ2-5; abundance: .; CDR3nt: TGTGCCAGCAGGGGGGGCTACCAAGAGACCCAGTACTTC; CDR3aa: CASRGGYQETQYF
v_gene: TRBV6-4; len: 18; d_gene: .; j_gene: TRBJ1-4; abundance: few; CDR3nt: TGTGCCAGCAGTTACGCCGGGAGGGCGGGGGTTAGGGATGAAAAACTGTTTTTT; CDR3aa: CASSYAGRAGVRDEKLFF
v_gene: TRBV5-1; len: 17; d_gene: TRBD2; j_gene: TRBJ2-5; abundance: .; CDR3nt: TGCGCCAGCAGCCGGATGGGACTAGCTTCACTCCAAGAGACCCAGTACTTC; CDR3aa: CASSRMGLASLQETQYF
v_gene: TRBV9; len: 15; d_gene: .; j_gene: TRBJ1-4; abundance: few; CDR3nt: TGTGCCAGCAGTTACAGCATGGGGGGACGGGAAAAACTGTTTTTT; CDR3aa: CASSYSMGGREKLFF
v_gene: TRBV5-1; len: 17; d_gene: TRBD2; j_gene: TRBJ2-7; abundance: few; CDR3nt: TGCGCCAGCAGCTTGGACCCTAGCGGGGGGGCCCCCTACGAGCAGTACTTC; CDR3aa: CASSLDPSGGAPYEQYF
v_gene: TRBV20-1; len: 17; d_gene: TRBD2; j_gene: TRBJ2-7; abundance: .; CDR3nt: TGCAGTGCCAAACACACTACTAGCGGGGGGAACCCACGCGAGCAGTACTTC; CDR3aa: CSAKHTTSGGNPREQYF
v_gene: TRBV20-1; len: 14; d_gene: TRBD2; j_gene: TRBJ2-3; abundance: .; CDR3nt: TGCAGTGCTATAGCCGGGGGGGCCACAGATACGCAGTATTTT; CDR3aa: CSAIAGGATDTQYF